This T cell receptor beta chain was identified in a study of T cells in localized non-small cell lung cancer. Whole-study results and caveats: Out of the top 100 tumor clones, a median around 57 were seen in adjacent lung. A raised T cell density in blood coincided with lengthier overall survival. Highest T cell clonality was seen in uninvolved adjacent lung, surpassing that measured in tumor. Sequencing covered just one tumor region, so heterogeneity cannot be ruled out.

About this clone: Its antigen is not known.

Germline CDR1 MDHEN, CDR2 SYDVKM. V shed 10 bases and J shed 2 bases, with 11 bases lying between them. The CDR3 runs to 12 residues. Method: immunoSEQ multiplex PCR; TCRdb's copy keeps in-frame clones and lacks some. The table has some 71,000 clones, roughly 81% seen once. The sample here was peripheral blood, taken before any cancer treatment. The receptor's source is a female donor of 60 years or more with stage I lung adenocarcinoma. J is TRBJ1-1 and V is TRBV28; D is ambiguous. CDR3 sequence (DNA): TGTGCCACCCAAGGTTCCAACACTGAAGCTTTCTTT. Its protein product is CATQGSNTEAFF.